These 6 T cell receptor beta chains were sequenced from one sample in a study of T cell responses to AZD1222 COVID-19 vaccine. Only in-frame clones appear in the TCRdb table, and some are missing; sequencing was by immunoSEQ multiplex PCR. This table holds around 170,000 clones, roughly 93% found once. Sample: peripheral blood, taken on day 0 of AZD1222 vaccination. These receptors were collected from an adult in good health.

The chain joins TRBV5-1 to TRBJ2-7; 9 bases map to TRBD2. V lost 3 bases and J lost 5; bases outside the gene matches: 6. Germline V gene data show CDR1 as SGHRS and CDR2 as YFSETQ. The CDR3 is made up of 14 amino acids. The CDR3 region is CASSSPGLADEQYF. The DNA of the CDR3 is TGCGCCAGCAGCTCACCGGGACTAGCCGACGAGCAGTACTTC.

V and J are TRBV12-3 or TRBV12-4 and TRBJ1-1, with D unresolved. The CDR3 contains 13 residues. Trimming pared 0 bases from V and 8 bases from J, leaving 10 bases between. The CDR3 loop is CASSLALTGEAFF. For the CDR3, the DNA is TGTGCCAGCAGTTTAGCGCTAACCGGGGAAGCTTTCTTT.

V gene TRBV5-4 combines with J gene TRBJ2-2; D uncertain. The CDR3 loop spans 15 amino acids. CDR1 is SGHNT, CDR2 YYREEE, per germline (reference sequence). V dropped 0 bases and J dropped 2 bases, with 8 bases sitting between them. CDR3 sequence (DNA): TGTGCCAGCAGCTTGGCATCACACAACACCGGGGAGCTGTTTTTT. Translated: CASSLASHNTGELFF.

The chain joins TRBV21-1 to TRBJ2-7; the listed D gene, TRBD1, was not tested against the DNA. TRBV21-1 represents a pseudogene. CDR3 length equals 18 residues. This CDR3 reads CASSKFCQPAGYTYEQYF. CDR3 coding DNA: TGTGCCAGCAGCAAGTTTTGCCAACCGGCAGGGTATACCTACGAGCAGTACTTC.

In its sample, this clone was seen once. This sequence joins TRBV23-1 and TRBJ2-1, with 11 nucleotides matching TRBD2. TRBV23-1 is designated an ORF whose function remains uncertain. The CDR3 has 19 residues. J gave up 1 base and V 1 base, and 9 bases lay outside the gene matches. Here the CDR3 DNA reads TGCGCCAGCAGTCAATACGAGAGTAGCGGGAGGGTTTCCTACAATGAGCAGTTCTTC. Amino acids: CASSQYESSGRVSYNEQFF.

This rearrangement joins TRBV7-2 to TRBJ2-5, with 7 bases identical to TRBD2. CDR1 is SGHTA and CDR2 is FQGNSA in the germline V gene. The CDR3 is 14 amino acids. V was pared by 3 bases and J by 3 bases, with 4 bases of the junction left unmatched. The CDR3 loop is CASSLAGVEETQYF. The CDR3 DNA follows: TGTGCCAGCAGCTTGGCGGGGGTCGAAGAGACCCAGTACTTC.